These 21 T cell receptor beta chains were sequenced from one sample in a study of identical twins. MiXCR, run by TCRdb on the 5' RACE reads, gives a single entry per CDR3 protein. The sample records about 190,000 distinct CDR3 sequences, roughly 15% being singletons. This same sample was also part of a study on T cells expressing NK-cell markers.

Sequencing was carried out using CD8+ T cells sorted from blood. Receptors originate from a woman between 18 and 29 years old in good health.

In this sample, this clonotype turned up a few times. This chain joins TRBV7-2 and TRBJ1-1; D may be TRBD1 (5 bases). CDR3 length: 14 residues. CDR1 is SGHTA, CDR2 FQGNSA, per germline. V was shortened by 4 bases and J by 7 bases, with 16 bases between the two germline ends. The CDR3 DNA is TGTGCCAGCAGCTCCATATGGGGCCAAGATGAAGCTTTCTTT. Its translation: CASSSIWGQDEAFF.

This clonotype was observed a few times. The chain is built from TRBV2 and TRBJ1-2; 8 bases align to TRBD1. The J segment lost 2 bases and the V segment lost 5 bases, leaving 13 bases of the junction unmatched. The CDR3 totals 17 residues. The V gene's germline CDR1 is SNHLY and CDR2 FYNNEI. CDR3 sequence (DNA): TGTGCCAGCAGTCCCCGGGACAGGACAGTACAGAACTATGGCTACACCTTC. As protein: CASSPRDRTVQNYGYTF.

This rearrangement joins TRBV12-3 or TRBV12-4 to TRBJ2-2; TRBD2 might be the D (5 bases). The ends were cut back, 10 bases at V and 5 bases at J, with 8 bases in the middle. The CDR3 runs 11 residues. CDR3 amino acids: CATGDTGELFF. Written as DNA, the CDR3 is TGTGCCACCGGGGATACCGGGGAGCTGTTTTTT.

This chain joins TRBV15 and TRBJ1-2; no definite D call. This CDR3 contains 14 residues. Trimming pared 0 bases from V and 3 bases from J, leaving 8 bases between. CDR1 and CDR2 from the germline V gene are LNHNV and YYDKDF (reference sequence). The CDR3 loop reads CATSRDNSDYGYTF. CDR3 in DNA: TGTGCCACCAGCAGAGATAACAGTGACTATGGCTACACCTTC.

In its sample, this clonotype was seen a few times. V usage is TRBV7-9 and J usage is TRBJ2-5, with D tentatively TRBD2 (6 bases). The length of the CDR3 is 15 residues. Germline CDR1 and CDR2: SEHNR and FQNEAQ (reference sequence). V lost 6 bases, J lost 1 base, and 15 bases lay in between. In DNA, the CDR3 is TGTGCCAGCAGGAAGACTAGTAACCTCCAAGAGACCCAGTACTTC. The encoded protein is CASRKTSNLQETQYF.

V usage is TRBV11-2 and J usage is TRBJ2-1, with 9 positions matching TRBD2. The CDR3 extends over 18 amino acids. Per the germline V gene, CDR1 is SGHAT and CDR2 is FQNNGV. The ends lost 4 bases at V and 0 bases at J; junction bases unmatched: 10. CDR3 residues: CASSWDLHSGSSYNEQFF. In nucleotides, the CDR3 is TGTGCCAGCAGCTGGGACTTGCATAGCGGGAGCTCCTACAATGAGCAGTTCTTC.

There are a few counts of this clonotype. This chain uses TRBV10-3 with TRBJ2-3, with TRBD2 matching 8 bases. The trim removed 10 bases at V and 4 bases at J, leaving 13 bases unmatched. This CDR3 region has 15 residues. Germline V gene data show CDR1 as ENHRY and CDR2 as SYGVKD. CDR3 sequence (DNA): TGTGCCACAAGGGACCTGAGCGGGAGCGCAGATACGCAGTATTTT. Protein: CATRDLSGSADTQYF.

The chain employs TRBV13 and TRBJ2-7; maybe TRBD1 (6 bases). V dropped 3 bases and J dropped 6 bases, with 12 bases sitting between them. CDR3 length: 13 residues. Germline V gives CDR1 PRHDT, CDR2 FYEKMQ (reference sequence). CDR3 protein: CASSLHRVGEQYF. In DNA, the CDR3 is TGTGCCAGCAGCTTGCACAGGGTGGGCGAGCAGTACTTC.

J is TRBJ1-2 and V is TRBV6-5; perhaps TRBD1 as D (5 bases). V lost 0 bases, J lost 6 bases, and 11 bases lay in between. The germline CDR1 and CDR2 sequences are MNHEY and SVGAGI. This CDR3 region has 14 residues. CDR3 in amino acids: CASSYSGQGHGYTF. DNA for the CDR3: TGTGCCAGCAGTTACTCTGGCCAGGGTCATGGCTACACCTTC.

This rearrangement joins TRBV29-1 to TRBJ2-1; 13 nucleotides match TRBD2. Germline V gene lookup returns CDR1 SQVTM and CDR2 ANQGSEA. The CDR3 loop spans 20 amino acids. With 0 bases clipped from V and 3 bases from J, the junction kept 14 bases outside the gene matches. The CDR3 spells CSVEESGLAGATFLYNEQFF. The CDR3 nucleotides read TGCAGCGTTGAAGAATCTGGACTAGCGGGGGCGACATTCCTCTACAATGAGCAGTTCTTC.

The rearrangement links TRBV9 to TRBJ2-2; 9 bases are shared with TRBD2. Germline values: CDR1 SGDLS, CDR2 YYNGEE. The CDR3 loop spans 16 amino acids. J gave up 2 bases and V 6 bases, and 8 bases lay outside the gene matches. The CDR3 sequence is CASTSSGGHNTGELFF. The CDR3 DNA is TGTGCCAGCACCAGTAGCGGGGGCCATAACACCGGGGAGCTGTTTTTT.

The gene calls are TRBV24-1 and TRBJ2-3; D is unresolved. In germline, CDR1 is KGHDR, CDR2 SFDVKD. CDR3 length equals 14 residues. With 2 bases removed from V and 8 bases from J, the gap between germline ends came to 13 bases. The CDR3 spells CATSDSILPATQYF. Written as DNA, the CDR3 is TGTGCCACCAGTGATTCGATACTACCAGCTACGCAGTATTTT.

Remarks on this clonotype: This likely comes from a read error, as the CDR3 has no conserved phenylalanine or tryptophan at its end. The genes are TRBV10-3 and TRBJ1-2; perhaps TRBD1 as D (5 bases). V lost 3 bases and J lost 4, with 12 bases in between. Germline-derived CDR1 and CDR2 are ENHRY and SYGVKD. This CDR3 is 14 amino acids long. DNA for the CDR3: TGTGCCATCAGTGATGCGGGGGGTGGCTATGGCTACACCTAC. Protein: CAISDAGGGYGYTY.

The CDR3 bases are TGTGCCAGCAGCTCGGGGACATCTGGGGCCAACGTCCTGACTTTC. Protein sequence: CASSSGTSGANVLTF. V and J are TRBV7-6 and TRBJ2-6; TRBD1 might be the D (6 bases). The CDR3 consists of 15 residues. Germline assignment: CDR1 SGHVS and CDR2 FNYEAQ. V was shortened by 4 bases and J by 1 base, with 8 bases between the two germline ends.

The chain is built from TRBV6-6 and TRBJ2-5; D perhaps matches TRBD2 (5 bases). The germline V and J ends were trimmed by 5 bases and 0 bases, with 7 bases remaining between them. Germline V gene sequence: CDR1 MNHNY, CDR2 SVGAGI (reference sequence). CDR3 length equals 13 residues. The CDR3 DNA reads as TGTGCCAGCAGTAGTAGCGACCAAGAGACCCAGTACTTC. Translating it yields CASSSSDQETQYF.

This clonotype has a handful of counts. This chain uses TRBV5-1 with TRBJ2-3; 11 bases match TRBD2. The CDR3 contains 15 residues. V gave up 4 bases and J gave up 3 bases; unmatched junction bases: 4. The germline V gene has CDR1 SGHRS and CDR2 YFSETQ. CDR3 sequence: CASSISGGATDTQYF. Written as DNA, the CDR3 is TGCGCCAGCAGCATTAGCGGGGGGGCGACAGATACGCAGTATTTT.

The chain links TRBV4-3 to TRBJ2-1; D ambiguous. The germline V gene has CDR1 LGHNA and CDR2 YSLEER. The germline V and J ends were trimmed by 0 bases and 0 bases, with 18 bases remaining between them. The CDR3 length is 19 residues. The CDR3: CASSQDTFGLLNSYNEQFF. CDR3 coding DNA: TGCGCCAGCAGCCAAGATACTTTCGGGCTCCTAAACTCCTACAATGAGCAGTTCTTC.

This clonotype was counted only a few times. The CDR3 DNA is TGTGCCAGCAGCGAAGGAACACGAGTCTACGAGCAGTACTTC. Encoded protein: CASSEGTRVYEQYF. The chain recombines TRBV5-6 with TRBJ2-7, with no clear D. Germline V CDR1 and CDR2: SGHDT, YYEEEE. V was trimmed by 4 bases and J by 3 bases, leaving 14 bases between them. The CDR3 runs to 14 residues.

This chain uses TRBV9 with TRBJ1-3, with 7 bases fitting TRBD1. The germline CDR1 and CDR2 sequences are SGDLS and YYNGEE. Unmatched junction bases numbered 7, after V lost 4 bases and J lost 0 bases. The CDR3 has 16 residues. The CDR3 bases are TGTGCCAGCAGCCCCATCGGGACAGTCTCTGGAAACACCATATATTTT. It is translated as CASSPIGTVSGNTIYF. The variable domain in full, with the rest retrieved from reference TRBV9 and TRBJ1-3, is DSGVTQTPKHLITATGQRVTLRCSPRSGDLSVYWYQQSLDQGLQFLIQYYNGEERAKGNILERFSAQQFPDLHSELNLSSLELGDSALYFCASSPIGTVSGNTIYFGEGSWLTVV.

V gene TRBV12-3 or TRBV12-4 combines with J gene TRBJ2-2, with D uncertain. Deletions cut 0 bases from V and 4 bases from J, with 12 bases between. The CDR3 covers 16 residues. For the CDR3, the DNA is TGTGCCAGCAGTTTAGCGGTACTGACCTCCACCGGGGAGCTGTTTTTT. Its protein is CASSLAVLTSTGELFF.

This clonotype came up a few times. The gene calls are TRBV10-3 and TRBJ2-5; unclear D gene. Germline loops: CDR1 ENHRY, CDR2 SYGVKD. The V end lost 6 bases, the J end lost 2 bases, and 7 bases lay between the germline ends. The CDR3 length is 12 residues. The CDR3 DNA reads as TGTGCCATCAGAGCACCGCAAGAGACCCAGTACTTC. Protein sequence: CAIRAPQETQYF.